One sample yielded the 19 T cell receptor beta chains listed below, sequenced in a study of T cell responses to AZD1222 COVID-19 vaccine. Libraries were prepared by immunoSEQ multiplex PCR; TCRdb keeps only in-frame clonotypes and omits some of them. Among 150,000 or so clones listed, 92% were seen once. The sample here was peripheral blood, taken on day 0 of AZD1222 vaccination. All receptors come from an adult in good health.

This CDR3 reads CASSSGTGEYEQYF. The DNA of the CDR3 is TGTGCCAGCAGCTCTGGGACGGGGGAATACGAGCAGTACTTC. The V call is TRBV7-6, the J call TRBJ2-7, with D perhaps TRBD2 (6 bases). Trimming stripped 4 bases from V and 4 bases from J, with 14 bases between. The germline V gene has CDR1 SGHVS and CDR2 FNYEAQ. The CDR3 sequence is 14 residues long. The whole variable domain, remainder taken from reference TRBV7-6 and TRBJ2-7, is GAGVSQSPRYKVTKRGQDVALRCDPISGHVSLYWYRQALGQGPEFLTYFNYEAQQDKSGLPNDRFSAERPEGSISTLTIQRTEQRDSAMYRCASSSGTGEYEQYFGPGTRLTVT.

J is TRBJ2-1 and V is TRBV19; no clear D. The CDR3 is 15 amino acids. V dropped 1 base and J dropped 4 bases, with 11 bases sitting between them. The germline V gene encodes CDR1 LNHDA and CDR2 SQIVND (reference sequence). The CDR3 loop reads CASSIAGVGYNEQFF. CDR3 coding DNA: TGTGCCAGTAGTATAGCGGGTGTGGGGTACAATGAGCAGTTCTTC.

The V call is TRBV20-1, the J call TRBJ1-1; D may be TRBD1 (6 bases). The V end lost 3 bases, the J end lost 0 bases, and 11 bases lay between the germline ends. Germline-derived CDR1 and CDR2 are DFQATT and SNEGSKA (reference sequence). The CDR3 has 14 residues. Here the CDR3 reads CSASLGTLNTEAFF. The CDR3 DNA follows: TGCAGTGCTAGTCTCGGGACATTGAACACTGAAGCTTTCTTT.

The J gene is TRBJ1-5, the V gene TRBV6-5; D not resolved. The CDR3 spans 13 residues. CDR1 and CDR2 from the germline V gene are MNHEY and SVGAGI. V was cut by 5 bases and J by 5 bases, with 10 bases left in between. The CDR3 here is CASSISWHQPQHF. The DNA for the CDR3 is TGTGCCAGCAGTATCTCCTGGCATCAGCCCCAGCATTTT.

The sample holds one count of this clone. The chain combines TRBV6-5 with TRBJ1-1, with D unresolved. CDR1 is MNHEY and CDR2 is SVGAGI in the germline V gene. This CDR3 has 15 residues. With 0 bases removed from V and 5 bases from J, the gap between germline ends came to 13 bases. The CDR3 DNA reads TGTGCCAGCAGTTACTCTCAGACGGCAAGGACTGAAGCTTTCTTT. Its protein is CASSYSQTARTEAFF.

V is TRBV7-2 and J is TRBJ2-2; D is perhaps TRBD2 (5 bases). CDR1 is SGHTA, CDR2 FQGNSA, per germline. With 6 bases removed from V and 6 bases from J, the gap between germline ends came to 20 bases. The CDR3 is 16 amino acids. This chain's CDR3 is CASRLNPGNIAGELFF. CDR3 coding DNA: TGTGCCAGCAGACTCAATCCGGGGAACATCGCCGGGGAGCTGTTTTTT.

The chain has TRBV6-5 and TRBJ2-7, with D perhaps matching TRBD1 (6 bases). V was clipped by 0 bases and J by 6 bases, with 15 bases between them. The CDR3 spans 15 residues. Germline assignment: CDR1 MNHEY and CDR2 SVGAGI. The CDR3 bases are TGTGCCAGCAGTTACTCCCCAGGGGTACGCTCCGAGCAGTACTTC. Amino acid sequence: CASSYSPGVRSEQYF.

The V gene is TRBV18, the J gene TRBJ2-5; D is undetermined. There are 11 residues in the CDR3. Germline lookup yields CDR1 KGHSH and CDR2 LQKENI. The V and J ends lost 4 bases and 5 bases respectively, with 5 bases between them. The CDR3 sequence is CASSLWETQYF. Here the CDR3 DNA reads TGTGCCAGCTCACTCTGGGAGACCCAGTACTTC.

This sequence joins TRBV19 and TRBJ2-7; D may be TRBD2 (6 bases). V dropped 5 bases and J dropped 0 bases, with 23 bases sitting between them. Germline CDR1 is LNHDA and CDR2 is SQIVND (reference sequence). The CDR3 has 18 amino acids. CDR3 amino acids: CASSPSGPVHNSSYEQYF. In DNA, the CDR3 is TGTGCCAGTAGTCCCAGCGGGCCCGTTCATAACAGCTCCTACGAGCAGTACTTC. The entire variable domain, with the rest obtained from reference TRBV19 and TRBJ2-7, is as follows: DGGITQSPKYLFRKEGQNVTLSCEQNLNHDAMYWYRQDPGQGLRLIYYSQIVNDFQKGDIAEGYSVSREKKESFPLTVTSAQKNPTAFYLCASSPSGPVHNSSYEQYFGPGTRLTVT.

The chain couples TRBV23-1 to TRBJ2-4, with 8 bases fitting TRBD1. TRBV23-1 counts as an open reading frame of uncertain function. The ends lost 3 bases at V and 3 bases at J; junction bases unmatched: 10. CDR3 length: 17 residues. CDR3 nucleotide sequence: TGCGCCAGCAGTCAGCCGTTGAGGACAGGGCACAAAAACATTCAGTACTTC. Translation: CASSQPLRTGHKNIQYF.

The chain joins TRBV10-2 to TRBJ1-5; the D is unclear. This CDR3 is built from 14 residues. Between the trimmed V and J ends, which lost 3 bases and 1 base, there was a span of 7 bases. Germline assignment: CDR1 WSHSY and CDR2 SAAADI. The CDR3 DNA is TGCGCCAGCAGTGAAACAGAAAGCAATCAGCCCCAGCATTTT. Encoded protein: CASSETESNQPQHF.

This clone was counted once. V gene TRBV28 combines with J gene TRBJ1-1; D possibly corresponds to TRBD1 (6 bases). Looked up from germline, CDR1 is MDHEN and CDR2 is SYDVKM. This CDR3 spans 13 amino acids. V was trimmed by 7 bases and J by 5 bases, leaving 14 bases between them. CDR3 in DNA: TGTGCCAGCACCCAAGGGGGGGATACTGAAGCTTTCTTT. It is translated as CASTQGGDTEAFF. Together with reference TRBV28 and TRBJ1-1, the CDR3 gives the full variable domain: DVKVTQSSRYLVKRTGEKVFLECVQDMDHENMFWYRQDPGLGLRLIYFSYDVKMKEKGDIPEGYSVSREKKERFSLILESASTNQTSMYLCASTQGGDTEAFFGQGTRLTVV.

Here the CDR3 DNA reads TGTGCCAGCAGCTTCGGACAGGGGGGCAATGAGCAGTTCTTC. Translated, it gives CASSFGQGGNEQFF. The chain couples TRBV11-2 to TRBJ2-1, with 10 bases lining up with TRBD1. Germline V gene sequence: CDR1 SGHAT, CDR2 FQNNGV. Germline trimming cut 3 bases from V and 6 bases from J; bases unmatched to any gene: 2. CDR3 length: 14 residues.

The chain has TRBV4-3 and TRBJ2-5; 10 bases line up with TRBD1. CDR1 is LGHNA, CDR2 YSLEER, per germline. The ends lost 0 bases at V and 4 bases at J; junction bases unmatched: 8. The CDR3 spans 17 residues. DNA for the CDR3: TGCGCCAGCAGCCAAGATCTTACGACAGGGGGCGGAGAGACCCAGTACTTC. Its protein product is CASSQDLTTGGGETQYF.

The chain is built from TRBV12-5 and TRBJ1-3, with a weak D call TRBD1 (5 bases). V lost 1 base to trimming and J lost 7 bases, with 20 bases between them. The CDR3 contains 17 residues. Germline-derived CDR1 and CDR2 are LGHNT and FRNRAP. The DNA of the CDR3 is TGTGCTAGTGGTTTGGAAATAGGGACCGTATTGGTGAACACCATATATTTT. This encodes CASGLEIGTVLVNTIYF.

This sequence joins TRBV15 and TRBJ2-5; 7 positions match TRBD1. The CDR3 is 16 residues long. Germline V gene data show CDR1 as LNHNV and CDR2 as YYDKDF (reference sequence). With V trimmed by 0 bases and J by 2 bases, 6 bases remained unmatched. The CDR3 nucleotides are TGTGCCACCAGCAGAGATCGGCGCAGGGGGCAAGAGACCCAGTACTTC. Encoded protein: CATSRDRRRGQETQYF.

As concerns this clone: At one boundary the junction diverges from the germline segment, which might be a read error. V usage is TRBV5-5 and J usage is TRBJ2-1; 8 bases align to TRBD2. Looked up from germline, CDR1 is SGHKS and CDR2 is YYEKEE (reference sequence). This CDR3 spans 12 amino acids. The CDR3 here is CASSTSGNEQFF. The CDR3 region has the DNA TGTGCCAGCAGTACTAGCGGCAATGAACAGTTCTTC. Supplemented by reference TRBV5-5 and TRBJ2-1, the full variable domain reads DAGVTQSPTHLIKTRGQQVTLRCSPISGHKSVSWYQQVLGQGPQFIFQYYEKEERGRGNFPDRFSARQFPNYSSELNVNALLLGDSALYLCASSTSGNEQFFGPGTRLTVL.

The chain links TRBV7-9 to TRBJ2-3, with 7 nucleotides matching TRBD2. Germline V gene data show CDR1 as SEHNR and CDR2 as FQNEAQ (reference sequence). Trimming cost V 5 bases and J 3 bases; bases outside gene matches: 8. The CDR3 is 15 amino acids. The CDR3 region has the DNA TGTGCCAGCAGCCTCCCGACTAGCATAACAGATACGCAGTATTTT. Translation: CASSLPTSITDTQYF.

This chain connects TRBV7-9 to TRBJ1-6, with a possible D match to TRBD1 (6 bases). This CDR3 spans 13 amino acids. V lost 8 bases to trimming and J lost 9 bases, with 14 bases between them. The germline gives CDR1 SEHNR, CDR2 FQNEAQ (reference sequence). The CDR3 sequence: CASATGGASPLHF. As DNA, the CDR3 is TGTGCCAGCGCAACGGGGGGGGCTTCACCCCTCCACTTT.